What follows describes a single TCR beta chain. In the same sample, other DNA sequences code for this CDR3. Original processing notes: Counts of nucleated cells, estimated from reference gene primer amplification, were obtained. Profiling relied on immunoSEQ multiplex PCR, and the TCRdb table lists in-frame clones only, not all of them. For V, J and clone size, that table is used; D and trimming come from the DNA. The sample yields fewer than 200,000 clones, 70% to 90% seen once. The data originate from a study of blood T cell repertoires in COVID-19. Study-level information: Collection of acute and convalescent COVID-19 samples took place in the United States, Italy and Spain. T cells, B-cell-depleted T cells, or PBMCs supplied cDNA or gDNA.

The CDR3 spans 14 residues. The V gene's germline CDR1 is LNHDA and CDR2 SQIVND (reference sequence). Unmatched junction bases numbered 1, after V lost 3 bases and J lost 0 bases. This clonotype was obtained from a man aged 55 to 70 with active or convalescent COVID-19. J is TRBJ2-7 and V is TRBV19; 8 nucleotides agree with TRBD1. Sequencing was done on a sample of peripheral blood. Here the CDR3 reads CASSITGGSYEQYF. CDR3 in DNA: TGTGCCAGTAGTATCACAGGGGGCTCCTACGAGCAGTACTTC.